The 18 T cell receptor beta chains below come from one sample, sequenced in a study of technical replicates of blood from several donors. This table comes from immunoSEQ multiplex PCR, and its TCRdb copy is limited to in-frame clones, with some not included. The repertoire holds approximately 76,000 clones, with roughly 91% as singletons. Sequenced: T cells isolated from PBMCs. Receptors originate from a human donor in good health.

This chain's CDR3 is CASARQGLENEQYF. In DNA, the CDR3 is TGTGCCAGCGCCCGACAGGGTTTGGAGAACGAGCAGTACTTC. This chain links TRBV18 with TRBJ2-7; 7 bases agree with TRBD1. CDR1 KGHSH and CDR2 LQKENI come from the germline V gene. The CDR3 length is 14 residues. V trimming: 8 bases; J trimming: 5 bases; junction bases outside the gene matches: 12.

The V call is TRBV6-1, the J call TRBJ1-2; TRBD1 agrees at 7 bases. Germline V gene sequence: CDR1 MNHNS, CDR2 SASEGT. V lost 5 bases and J lost 4; bases outside the gene matches: 7. This CDR3 is 14 amino acids long. Written as DNA, the CDR3 is TGTGCCAGCAGTAGGGACAGAGAATTCTATGGCTACACCTTC. Translated, it gives CASSRDREFYGYTF.

V and J are TRBV11-3 and TRBJ2-3; 9 positions agree with TRBD2. The J segment lost 1 base and the V segment lost 6 bases, leaving 8 bases of the junction unmatched. The CDR3 is 16 residues long. CDR1 is SGHNT, CDR2 YENEEA, per germline. The CDR3 DNA follows: TGTGCCAGCAGTCGTCTAGCGGGGTCGCGCACAGATACGCAGTATTTT. Translated, it gives CASSRLAGSRTDTQYF.

The chain links TRBV5-6 to TRBJ2-7, with D possibly TRBD2 on 5 matching bases. V lost 2 bases to trimming and J lost 0 bases, with 9 bases between them. This CDR3 has 14 residues. Germline CDR1 is SGHDT and CDR2 is YYEEEE. The CDR3 sequence is CASSLKGSSYEQYF. The DNA for the CDR3 is TGTGCCAGCAGCTTAAAAGGGAGCTCCTACGAGCAGTACTTC.

The J gene is TRBJ2-7, the V gene TRBV10-3; TRBD1 matches at 7 bases. This CDR3 region has 14 residues. CDR1 ENHRY and CDR2 SYGVKD come from the germline V gene. With V trimmed by 6 bases and J by 5 bases, 10 bases remained unmatched. CDR3 sequence reads: CAIRHSSDRNEQYF. CDR3 nucleotide sequence: TGTGCCATCAGACACTCATCGGACAGGAACGAGCAGTACTTC.

V and J are TRBV7-8 and TRBJ2-7, with D perhaps matching TRBD1 (6 bases). V gave up 1 base and J gave up 1 base, with 8 bases separating them. There are 14 residues in the CDR3. Germline CDR1 reads SGHVS; CDR2 reads FQNEAQ. The CDR3 bases are TGTGCCAGCAGCTTAGTGCAGGGGTCCTACGAGCAGTACTTC. It yields the protein CASSLVQGSYEQYF.

In its sample, this clone was seen once. In nucleotides, the CDR3 is TGTGCCAGCAGCTTAGGAGCGACAGATGCTTTCTTT. Amino acids: CASSLGATDAFF. This sequence joins TRBV13 and TRBJ1-1; possible D gene TRBD1, 5 bases. Germline CDR1 is PRHDT and CDR2 is FYEKMQ (reference sequence). The V end was cut by 0 bases, the J end by 11 bases, with 10 bases between. This CDR3 comprises 12 residues.

This clone was seen a single time. The chain carries TRBV4-1 and TRBJ2-7; 8 bases agree with TRBD2. Trimming at V came to 0 bases and at J to 1 base, leaving 8 bases not matched to a gene. The CDR3 spans 17 residues. CDR1 is MGHRA, CDR2 YSYEKL, per germline. The CDR3 sequence is CASSQDRGGGRSYEQYF. CDR3 nucleotide sequence: TGCGCCAGCAGCCAAGACAGGGGCGGGGGGAGGTCCTACGAGCAGTACTTC.

The chain combines TRBV6-5 with TRBJ1-2; 10 positions agree with TRBD1. The CDR3 runs 14 residues. Germline V CDR1 and CDR2: MNHEY, SVGAGI. V was pared by 5 bases and J by 7 bases, with 7 bases of the junction left unmatched. CDR3 loop: CASSRDRGEAGYTF. CDR3 in DNA: TGTGCCAGCAGTAGGGACAGGGGCGAGGCTGGCTACACCTTC.

This chain joins TRBV11-3 and TRBJ2-5, with 8 bases fitting TRBD2. This CDR3 spans 17 amino acids. V was clipped by 5 bases and J by 5 bases; unmatched bases: 16. CDR1 is SGHNT and CDR2 is YENEEA in the germline V gene. The CDR3 DNA sequence: TGTGCCAGCAGCCCCGTCGGAGCGGGGGCCGGGGGGGAGACCCAGTACTTC. Protein: CASSPVGAGAGGETQYF.

The chain combines TRBV4-1 with TRBJ2-1; TRBD2 aligns across 9 bases. V trimming: 2 bases; J trimming: 3 bases; junction bases outside the gene matches: 11. This CDR3 spans 18 amino acids. Germline V gene sequence: CDR1 MGHRA, CDR2 YSYEKL. Here the CDR3 DNA reads TGCGCCAGCAGCCAAAAAGGGCTTCTAGCGGGGAACTACAATGAGCAGTTCTTC. It codes for CASSQKGLLAGNYNEQFF.

The chain couples TRBV7-3 to TRBJ1-1, with 8 bases lining up with TRBD1. Trimming removed 5 bases from V and 10 bases from J; junction bases left unmatched: 18. The CDR3 has 16 residues. Germline V gene data show CDR1 as SGHTA and CDR2 as FQGTGA. This CDR3 is CASSPQGVTGAGVAFF. DNA for the CDR3: TGTGCCAGCAGCCCGCAAGGAGTGACAGGGGCCGGAGTAGCTTTCTTT.

The chain combines TRBV6-4 with TRBJ2-3; 8 nucleotides match TRBD2. V dropped 0 bases and J dropped 4; count of bases not matched to a gene: 0. Germline CDR1 and CDR2: MRHNA and SNTAGT. CDR3 length: 14 amino acids. The CDR3 nucleotides read TGTGCCAGCAGTGACTCCGGGGGGGCAGATACGCAGTATTTT. It translates to CASSDSGGADTQYF.

V and J are TRBV2 and TRBJ1-5, with D uncertain. Trimming left V 9 bases short and J 2 bases short, with 17 bases between. Germline lookup yields CDR1 SNHLY and CDR2 FYNNEI. The CDR3 totals 15 residues. CDR3 DNA: TGTGCCAGTCTACCCTTTGTGGCGGGCAATCAGCCCCAGCATTTT. It is translated as CASLPFVAGNQPQHF.

V usage is TRBV6-1 and J usage is TRBJ1-5; no definite D call. V was trimmed by 2 bases and J by 4 bases, leaving 12 bases between them. The CDR3 consists of 15 residues. CDR1 is MNHNS and CDR2 is SASEGT in the germline V gene. As DNA, the CDR3 is TGTGCCAGCAGTGAAAAGGAGGTGGGGAATCAGCCCCAGCATTTT. Its translation is CASSEKEVGNQPQHF.

The chain recombines TRBV5-1 with TRBJ1-2; a possible D gene is TRBD1 (6 bases). CDR3 length: 15 residues. V was clipped by 4 bases and J by 6 bases, with 19 bases between them. The V gene's germline CDR1 is SGHRS and CDR2 YFSETQ. The CDR3: CASSPDGQGINGYTF. In nucleotides, the CDR3 is TGCGCCAGCAGCCCGGACGGGCAGGGGATAAATGGCTACACCTTC.

The CDR3 DNA reads TGTGCCAGCAACGATTTAATCCGGGACATCCAAGAGACCCAGTACTTC. This codes for CASNDLIRDIQETQYF. The V and J genes are TRBV28 and TRBJ2-5; a weak D match, TRBD1 (6 bases). In germline, CDR1 is MDHEN, CDR2 SYDVKM. There are 16 residues in the CDR3. Trimming removed 7 bases from V and 1 base from J, with 19 bases in between.

This sequence joins TRBV11-1 and TRBJ2-3, with TRBD2 identical over 8 bases. The CDR3 totals 17 residues. Trimming removed 0 bases from V and 0 bases from J; junction bases left unmatched: 5. Looked up from germline, CDR1 is SGHAT and CDR2 is FQDESV (reference sequence). The CDR3 region is CASSLAALAASTDTQYF. CDR3 in DNA: TGTGCCAGCAGCTTAGCGGCACTAGCGGCAAGCACAGATACGCAGTATTTT.